What follows describes a single TCR beta chain. Different DNA sequences within this sample yield the same CDR3. This sample was included in a study of blood T cell repertoires in COVID-19. In the study overall: Material from acute and convalescent COVID-19 was sourced from the United States, Italy and Spain. T cells, B-cell-depleted T cells, or PBMCs supplied cDNA or gDNA.

CDR1 MDHEN and CDR2 SYDVKM come from the germline V gene. This CDR3 has 14 amino acids. Trimming took 6 bases from V and 5 from J; bases not matched to a gene: 6. In the study's own analysis: Reference gene primers were amplified, and this amplification served to estimate nucleated cell counts. Clones were read by immunoSEQ multiplex PCR, and TCRdb kept only the in-frame ones, dropping some. V, J and clone size are those of that table, while D and trimming were read from the DNA. Of about 120,000 clones listed, about nine tenths were seen once; the top ten hold 30%. The chain has TRBV28 and TRBJ1-5; TRBD1 matches 8 bases. The source of this sequence is a woman aged 70-85 years with acute or convalescent COVID-19. Material: peripheral blood. CDR3 in amino acids: CASSPGQGDQPQHF. Written as DNA, the CDR3 is TGTGCCAGCAGCCCTGGACAGGGCGATCAGCCCCAGCATTTT.